The clone carrying this T cell receptor beta chain appeared a few times. Libraries were prepared by immunoSEQ multiplex PCR; TCRdb keeps only in-frame clonotypes and omits some of them. The sample includes about 130,000 clones, 75% to 90% of them seen just once. These data come from a study of blood T cell repertoires in COVID-19. This TCR was sampled from a human donor in a cohort sampled during active COVID-19. The source material was peripheral blood.

CDR3 sequence (DNA): TGTGCCAGCAGCTTATTCTACAGGTTCGACAATCAGCCCCAGCATTTT. This translates into CASSLFYRFDNQPQHF. The chain couples TRBV5-6 to TRBJ1-5; a weak D match, TRBD1 (5 bases). The germline V gene encodes CDR1 SGHDT and CDR2 YYEEEE. This CDR3 contains 16 residues. The V end was cut by 2 bases, the J end by 3 bases, with 15 bases between.